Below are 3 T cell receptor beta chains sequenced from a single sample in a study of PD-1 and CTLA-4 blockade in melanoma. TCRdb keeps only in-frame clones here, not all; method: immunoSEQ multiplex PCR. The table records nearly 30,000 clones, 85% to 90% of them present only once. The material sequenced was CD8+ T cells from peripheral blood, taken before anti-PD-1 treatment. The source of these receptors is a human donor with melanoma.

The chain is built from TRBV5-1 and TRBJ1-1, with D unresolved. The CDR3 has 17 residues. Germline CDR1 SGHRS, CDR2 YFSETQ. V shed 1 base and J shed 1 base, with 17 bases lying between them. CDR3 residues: CASSLRSPETGNTEAFF. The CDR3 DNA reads TGCGCCAGCAGCTTGAGGAGCCCGGAGACGGGGAACACTGAAGCTTTCTTT. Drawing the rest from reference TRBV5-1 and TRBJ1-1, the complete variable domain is KAGVTQTPRYLIKTRGQQVTLSCSPISGHRSVSWYQQTPGQGLQFLFEYFSETQRNKGNFPGRFSGRQFSNSRSEMNVSTLELGDSALYLCASSLRSPETGNTEAFFGQGTRLTVV.

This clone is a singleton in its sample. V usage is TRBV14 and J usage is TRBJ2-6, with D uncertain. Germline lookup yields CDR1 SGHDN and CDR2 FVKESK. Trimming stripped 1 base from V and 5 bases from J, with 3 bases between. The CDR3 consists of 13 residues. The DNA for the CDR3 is TGTGCCAGCAGCCAAGCCTGGGCCAACGTCCTGACTTTC. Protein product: CASSQAWANVLTF.

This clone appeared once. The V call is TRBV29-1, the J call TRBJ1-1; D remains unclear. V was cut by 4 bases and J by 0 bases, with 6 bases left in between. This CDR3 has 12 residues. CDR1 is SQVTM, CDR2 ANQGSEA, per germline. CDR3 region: CSVVVVNTEAFF. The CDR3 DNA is TGCAGCGTTGTTGTTGTGAACACTGAAGCTTTCTTT. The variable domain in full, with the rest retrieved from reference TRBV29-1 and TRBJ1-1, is SAVISQKPSRDICQRGTSLTIQCQVDSQVTMMFWYRQQPGQSLTLIATANQGSEATYESGFVIDKFPISRPNLTFSTLTVSNMSPEDSSIYLCSVVVVNTEAFFGQGTRLTVV.